The TCR beta chain described here comes from a study of identical twins. Study findings and constraints: Insertions were fewer in abundant cord blood beta clonotypes, whereas memory repertoires showed none of this pattern. Partial confounding of zero-insertion analyses by invariant MAIT and iNKT cells was possible.

This clonotype has at least ten counts. The antigen remains unidentified. Every sampled donor was Caucasian and healthy. V was clipped by 5 bases and J by 1 base; unmatched bases: 7. Germline CDR1 SQVTM, CDR2 ANQGSEA. CDR3 length equals 15 residues. Template switching added a universal primer binding site, and final cDNA carried unique molecular identifiers. TCRdb re-derived calls from the 5' RACE reads in MiXCR, one entry per CDR3 protein. The data hold hundreds of thousands of distinct CDR3 sequences, with just over 7% observed a single time. The same data also contributed to another study, on yellow fever vaccine responses in identical twins.

Sequencing used PBMCs. The chain carries TRBV29-1 and TRBJ1-5, with 8 bases fitting TRBD1. The sequence came from a woman under 30 in good health. The CDR3 nucleotides read TGCAGCGTTTCGTCCGGGACAGGAAGCAATCAGCCCCAGCATTTT. It specifies CSVSSGTGSNQPQHF.